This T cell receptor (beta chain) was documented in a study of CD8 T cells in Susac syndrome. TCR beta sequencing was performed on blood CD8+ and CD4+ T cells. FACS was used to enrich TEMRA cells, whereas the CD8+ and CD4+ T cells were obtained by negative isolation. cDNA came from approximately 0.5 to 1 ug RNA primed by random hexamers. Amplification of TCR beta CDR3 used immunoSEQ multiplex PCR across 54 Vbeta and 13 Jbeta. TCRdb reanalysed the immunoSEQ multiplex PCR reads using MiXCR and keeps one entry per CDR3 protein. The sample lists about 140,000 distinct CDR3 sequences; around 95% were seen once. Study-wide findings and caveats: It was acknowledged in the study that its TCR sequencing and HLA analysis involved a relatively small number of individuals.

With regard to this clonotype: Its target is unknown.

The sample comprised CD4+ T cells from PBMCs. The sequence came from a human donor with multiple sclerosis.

The CDR3 spells CASSVVGGDSFIYEQFF. Here the CDR3 DNA reads TGTGCCAGCAGCGTAGTAGGTGGGGACTCGTTTATATATGAGCAGTTCTTC. The V gene is TRBV9, the J gene TRBJ2-1, with D possibly being TRBD2 (6 bases). With 0 bases removed from V and 8 bases from J, the gap between germline ends came to 21 bases. The CDR3 contains 17 residues. CDR1 SGDLS and CDR2 YYNGEE come from the germline V gene.